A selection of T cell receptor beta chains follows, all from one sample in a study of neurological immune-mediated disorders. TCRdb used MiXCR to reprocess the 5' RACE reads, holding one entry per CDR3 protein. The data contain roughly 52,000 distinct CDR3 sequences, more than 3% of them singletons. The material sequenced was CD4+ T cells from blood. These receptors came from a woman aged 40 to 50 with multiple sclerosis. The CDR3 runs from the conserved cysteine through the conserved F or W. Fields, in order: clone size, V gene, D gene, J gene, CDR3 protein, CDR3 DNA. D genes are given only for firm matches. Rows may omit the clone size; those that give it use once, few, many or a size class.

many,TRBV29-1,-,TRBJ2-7,CSVGTVRVGEQYF,TGCAGCGTTGGGACCGTGCGTGTTGGGGAGCAGTACTTC
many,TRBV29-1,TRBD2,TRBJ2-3,CSVKGAGVDTQYF,TGCAGCGTCAAAGGGGCGGGGGTAGATACGCAGTATTTT
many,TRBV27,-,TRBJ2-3,CASSLVWADTQYF,TGTGCCAGCAGTTTAGTCTGGGCAGATACGCAGTATTTT
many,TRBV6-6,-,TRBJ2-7,CASSQDFRYEQYF,TGTGCCAGCAGTCAGGACTTTCGCTACGAGCAGTACTTC
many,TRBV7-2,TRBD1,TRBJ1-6,CASKGRTGVSPLHF,TGTGCCAGCAAGGGCCGCACAGGGGTTTCACCCCTCCACTTT
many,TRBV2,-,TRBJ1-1,CASSSQIDTEAFF,TGTGCCAGCAGTTCTCAGATAGACACTGAAGCTTTCTTT
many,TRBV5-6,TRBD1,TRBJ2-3,CASSSRDRGPDTQYF,TGTGCCAGCAGCTCACGGGACAGGGGACCAGATACGCAGTATTTT
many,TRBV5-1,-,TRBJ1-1,CASSLGGAGTEAFF,TGCGCCAGCAGCTTGGGGGGCGCGGGGACTGAAGCTTTCTTT
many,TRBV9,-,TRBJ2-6,CASSVQSTHQVLTF,TGTGCCAGCAGCGTACAGTCGACTCACCAGGTCCTGACTTTC
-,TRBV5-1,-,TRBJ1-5,CASSIDSPDQPQHF,TGCGCCAGCAGCATAGACAGCCCCGATCAGCCCCAGCATTTT
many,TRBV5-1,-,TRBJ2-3,CASSFTDTQYF,TGCGCCAGCAGCTTCACAGATACGCAGTATTTT
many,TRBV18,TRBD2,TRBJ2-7,CASSPLPSGGRAYEQYF,TGTGCCAGCTCACCCCTTCCTAGCGGGGGGCGCGCCTACGAGCAGTACTTC
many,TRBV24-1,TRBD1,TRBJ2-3,CATSEKQGNTDTQYF,TGTGCCACCAGTGAAAAACAGGGGAACACAGATACGCAGTATTTT
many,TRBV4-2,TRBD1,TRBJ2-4,CASSQEGRTGLAKNIQYF,TGTGCCAGCAGCCAAGAGGGAAGGACAGGGCTAGCCAAAAACATTCAGTACTTC
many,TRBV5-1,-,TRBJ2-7,CASQRASSSYEQYF,TGCGCCAGCCAGAGGGCTTCTAGCTCCTACGAGCAGTACTTC
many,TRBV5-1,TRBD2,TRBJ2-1,CASRLLAQGNEQFF,TGCGCCAGCAGGTTACTAGCGCAGGGCAATGAGCAGTTCTTC
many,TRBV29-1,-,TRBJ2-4,CSVEDRGSDIQYF,TGCAGCGTTGAAGACAGGGGCTCGGACATTCAGTACTTC
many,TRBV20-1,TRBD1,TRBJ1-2,CSARGQGMGSYYGYTF,TGCAGTGCCCGCGGACAGGGGATGGGGAGTTACTATGGCTACACCTTC
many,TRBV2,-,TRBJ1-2,CASSPQGQSRYGYTF,TGTGCCAGCAGTCCCCAAGGACAGAGCCGCTATGGCTACACCTTC
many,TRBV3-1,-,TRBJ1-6,CASSQAGGNSPLHF,TGTGCCAGCAGCCAGGCAGGCGGCAATTCACCCCTCCACTTT
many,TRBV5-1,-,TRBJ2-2,CASSSIPQGSPNTGELFF,TGCGCCAGCAGCTCTATACCGCAGGGGAGCCCGAACACCGGGGAGCTGTTTTTT
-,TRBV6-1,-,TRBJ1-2,CVSSARLAADYGYSF,TGTGTCAGCAGTGCAAGATTGGCGGCGGACTATGGCTACTCCTTC